This TCR beta chain was sequenced in a study of Graves' ophthalmopathy and Graves' hyperthyroidism. Study as a whole: Peripheral blood was gathered at first diagnosis, ahead of any treatment whatsoever.

CDR3 regions of TCR beta were amplified from RNA transcripts. Scientists carried out first-round RT-PCR using HTBI primers and then a second-round multiplex PCR. MiXCR, run by TCRdb on the multiplex PCR reads, gives a single entry per CDR3 protein. The table has under 200,000 distinct CDR3 sequences, 37% seen once. V dropped 6 bases and J dropped 3 bases, with 6 bases sitting between them. The germline gives CDR1 MDHEN, CDR2 SYDVKM. The CDR3 is 12 residues long. Those donors who had ophthalmopathy presented with moderate-to-severe activity, a CAS of ≥3, a NOSPECS of ≥4 and a duration under 3 months. In this cohort, patients with other autoimmune diseases, uncontrolled infections, pregnancy or lactation were excluded. Fresh peripheral blood (about 9 ml) yielded the PBMCs. This clonotype was seen many times.

The receptor comes from a woman in her thirties or forties with Graves' ophthalmopathy. V is TRBV28 and J is TRBJ1-5; D is unresolved. Sequenced material: peripheral blood. DNA for the CDR3: TGTGCCAGCAGGGGAAACAATCAGCCCCAGCATTTT. Translating gives CASRGNNQPQHF.